This T cell receptor (beta chain) came from a study of control samples from healthy donors and cancer patients. This table comes from immunoSEQ multiplex PCR, and its TCRdb copy is limited to in-frame clones, with some not included. The sample lists under 95,000 clones; approximately 84% were seen once. Trimming removed 5 bases from V and 0 bases from J; junction bases left unmatched: 8. The CDR3 loop spans 16 amino acids. CDR1 is MNHEY and CDR2 is SVGEGT in the germline V gene. V usage is TRBV6-2 or TRBV6-3 and J usage is TRBJ2-3, with TRBD1 matching 7 bases. The material sequenced was blood. This TCR was sampled from a man aged 50-60 years in good health. The CDR3 DNA follows: TGTGCCAGCAGTAACCGAGGACAGGCTAGCACAGATACGCAGTATTTT. This sequence encodes CASSNRGQASTDTQYF.